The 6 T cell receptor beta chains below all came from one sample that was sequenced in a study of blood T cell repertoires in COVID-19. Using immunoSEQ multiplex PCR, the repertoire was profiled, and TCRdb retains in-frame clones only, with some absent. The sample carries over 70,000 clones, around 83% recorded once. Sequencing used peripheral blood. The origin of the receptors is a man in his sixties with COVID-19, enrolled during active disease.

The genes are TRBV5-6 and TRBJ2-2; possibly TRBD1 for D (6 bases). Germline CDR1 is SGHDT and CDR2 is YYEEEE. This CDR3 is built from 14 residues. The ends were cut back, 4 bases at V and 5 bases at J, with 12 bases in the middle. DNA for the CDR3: TGTGCCAGCAGCCTAAACAGGGTTACCGGGGAGCTGTTTTTT. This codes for CASSLNRVTGELFF.

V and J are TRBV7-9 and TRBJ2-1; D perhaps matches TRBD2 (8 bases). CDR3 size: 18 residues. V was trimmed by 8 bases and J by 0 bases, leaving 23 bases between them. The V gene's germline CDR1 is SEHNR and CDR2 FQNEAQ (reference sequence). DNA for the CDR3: TGTGCCAGCCGACAGGGACAGCGGGAGATGTACTCCTACAATGAGCAGTTCTTC. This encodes CASRQGQREMYSYNEQFF.

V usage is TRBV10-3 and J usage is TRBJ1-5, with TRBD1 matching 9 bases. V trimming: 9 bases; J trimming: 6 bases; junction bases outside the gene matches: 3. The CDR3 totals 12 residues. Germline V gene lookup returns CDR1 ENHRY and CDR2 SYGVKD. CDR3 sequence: CAIGTGSQPQHF. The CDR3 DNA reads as TGTGCCATAGGGACAGGGTCTCAGCCCCAGCATTTT.

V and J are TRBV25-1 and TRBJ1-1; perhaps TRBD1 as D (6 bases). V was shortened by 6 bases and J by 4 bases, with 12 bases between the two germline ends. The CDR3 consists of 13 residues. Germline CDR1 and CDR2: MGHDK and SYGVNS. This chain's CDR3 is CASRQGSSTEAFF. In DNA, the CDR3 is TGTGCCAGCAGACAGGGTTCTAGCACTGAAGCTTTCTTT. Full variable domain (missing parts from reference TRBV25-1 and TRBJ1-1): EADIYQTPRYLVIGTGKKITLECSQTMGHDKMYWYQQDPGMELHLIHYSYGVNSTEKGDLSSESTVSRIRTEHFPLTLESARPSHTSQYLCASRQGSSTEAFFGQGTRLTVV.

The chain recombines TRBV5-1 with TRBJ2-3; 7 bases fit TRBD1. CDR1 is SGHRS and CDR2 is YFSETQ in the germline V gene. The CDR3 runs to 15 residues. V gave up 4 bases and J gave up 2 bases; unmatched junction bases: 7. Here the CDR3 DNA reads TGCGCCAGCAGCCCGGGACAGCCCAACACAGATACGCAGTATTTT. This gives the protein CASSPGQPNTDTQYF.

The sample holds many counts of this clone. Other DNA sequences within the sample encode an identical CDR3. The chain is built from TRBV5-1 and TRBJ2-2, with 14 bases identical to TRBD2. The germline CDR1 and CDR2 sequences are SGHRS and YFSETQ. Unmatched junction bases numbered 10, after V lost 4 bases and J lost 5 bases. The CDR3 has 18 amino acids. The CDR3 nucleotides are TGCGCCAGCAGCCCCGGGACTAGCGGGGGCCCTAGAACCGGGGAGCTGTTTTTT. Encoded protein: CASSPGTSGGPRTGELFF.